A selection of T cell receptor beta chains follows, all from one sample in a study of T-cell memory formation after mild COVID-19. TCRdb called the 5' RACE reads again in MiXCR, with one record for every CDR3 protein. Of under 250,000 distinct CDR3 sequences in the sample, 9.5% were seen once. The sequenced sample was PBMCs or a T cell subset sorted from them (not recorded which). Source of these receptors: a man younger than 35 who had mild COVID-19 (a few samples of this study predate the infection). Cell type and time point are not known. The conserved cysteine and the conserved F or W are not part of the CDR3 here. Fields, in order: V gene, J gene, clone size, CDR3 protein. Size is omitted from some rows. Given values are once, few, many or a class for expanded clones.

V: TRBV5-1
J: TRBJ1-6
size: many
CDR3: ASSLAKGQGAGSPLH

V: TRBV7-9
J: TRBJ1-1
size: many
CDR3: ASRTQGHTEAF

V: TRBV24-1
J: TRBJ2-2
size: few
CDR3: ATSDPGQGNTGELF

V: TRBV28
J: TRBJ1-5
size: -
CDR3: ASSPTGDQPQH

V: TRBV20-1
J: TRBJ2-7
size: -
CDR3: SARDGTGGWEQY

V: TRBV4-1
J: TRBJ2-3
size: -
CDR3: ASSQDPGTGADTQY

V: TRBV6-5
J: TRBJ1-2
size: few
CDR3: ASSFFARGDYGYT

V: TRBV12-3/TRBV12-4
J: TRBJ1-5
size: -
CDR3: ASSFSAGDQPQH

V: TRBV12-3/TRBV12-4
J: TRBJ1-1
size: -
CDR3: ASRRLFSTEAF

V: TRBV7-2
J: TRBJ2-1
size: -
CDR3: ASPRQGWYNEQF

V: TRBV10-3
J: TRBJ2-7
size: -
CDR3: AISGSREQY

V: TRBV12-3/TRBV12-4
J: TRBJ2-5
size: many
CDR3: ASKRDSSETQY

V: TRBV18
J: TRBJ1-2
size: -
CDR3: ASSPPGQDGGYT

V: TRBV4-3
J: TRBJ1-1
size: many
CDR3: ASSQDTMGRTMAEAF

V: TRBV4-2
J: TRBJ2-2
size: -
CDR3: AISQDLPDTGELF

V: TRBV12-3/TRBV12-4
J: TRBJ2-5
size: -
CDR3: ASSLGSGKETQY

V: TRBV5-4
J: TRBJ1-1
size: few
CDR3: ASSSPTLMNTEAF

V: TRBV20-1
J: TRBJ1-1
size: few
CDR3: SARDPGNTEAF

V: TRBV6-2/TRBV6-3
J: TRBJ1-5
size: -
CDR3: ASRRPGASNQPQH

V: TRBV2
J: TRBJ2-5
size: -
CDR3: ASSPRKETQC

V: TRBV7-3
J: TRBJ2-1
size: -
CDR3: ASSPTGGSSYNEQF